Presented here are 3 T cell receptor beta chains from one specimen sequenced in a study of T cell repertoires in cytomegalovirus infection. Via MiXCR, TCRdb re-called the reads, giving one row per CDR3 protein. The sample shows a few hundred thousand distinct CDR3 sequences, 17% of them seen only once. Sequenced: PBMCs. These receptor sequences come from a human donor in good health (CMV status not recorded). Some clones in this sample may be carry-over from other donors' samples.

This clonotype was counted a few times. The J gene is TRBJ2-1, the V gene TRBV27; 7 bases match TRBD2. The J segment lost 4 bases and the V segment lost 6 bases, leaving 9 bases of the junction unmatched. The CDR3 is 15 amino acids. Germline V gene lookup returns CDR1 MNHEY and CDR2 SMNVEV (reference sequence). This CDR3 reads CASSQLTGGYNEQFF. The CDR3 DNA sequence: TGTGCCAGCAGCCAATTGACGGGGGGATACAATGAGCAGTTCTTC.

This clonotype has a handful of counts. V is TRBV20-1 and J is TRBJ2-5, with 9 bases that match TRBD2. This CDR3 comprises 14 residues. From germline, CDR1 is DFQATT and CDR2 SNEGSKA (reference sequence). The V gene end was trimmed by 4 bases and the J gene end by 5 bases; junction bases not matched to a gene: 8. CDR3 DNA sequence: TGCAGTGCTAACATAGCGGGGGTCGGGGAGACCCAGTACTTC. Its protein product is CSANIAGVGETQYF.

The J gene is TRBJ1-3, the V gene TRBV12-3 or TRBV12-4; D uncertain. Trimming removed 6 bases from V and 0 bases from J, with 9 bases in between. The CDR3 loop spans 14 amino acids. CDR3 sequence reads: CASRGPYSGNTIYF. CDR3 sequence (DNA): TGTGCCAGCAGAGGTCCCTACTCTGGAAACACCATATATTTT.